This T cell receptor beta chain was sequenced in a study of cytomegalovirus exposure and HLA in healthy donors. Study-wide context: An earlier analysis found fewer than 140 million unique TCR beta sequences from 200 million or so T cells.

The CDR3 sequence is 15 residues long. Per germline, CDR1 LGHNA and CDR2 YSLEER. Trimming cost V 0 bases and J 1 base, with 6 bases left between them. The primer mix had 60 Vbeta and 13 Jbeta primers. Some clones are missing from TCRdb's copy, which holds only in-frame ones; the method was immunoSEQ multiplex PCR. Found here are about 140,000 clones, approximately 79% of them singletons; the top ten hold roughly 1%. J is TRBJ2-2 and V is TRBV4-3; D unresolved. The sample consisted of PBMCs. This clonotype was sampled from a man between 18 and 29 years old in good health and CMV-seronegative. This chain's CDR3 is CASSQEARNTGELFF. For the CDR3, the DNA is TGCGCCAGCAGCCAAGAAGCGCGGAACACCGGGGAGCTGTTTTTT.